This T cell receptor (beta chain) was observed in a study of radiotherapy plus CTLA-4 blockade in lung cancer. Findings and limits, study-wide: Early clone dynamics of blood T cells, plus interferon-beta, reportedly predicted response best.

CTLA-4 blockade with ipilimumab, together with focal radiation, was given to patients with chemo-refractory metastatic non-small-cell lung cancer. J was trimmed by 5 bases and V by 7 bases; bases with no gene match: 9. CDR1 and CDR2 (germline): MNHEY, SMNVEV (reference sequence). CDR3 length: 14 residues. Concerning this clone itself: Antigen: not known.

TCRdb's table, derived via immunoSEQ multiplex PCR, lists solely in-frame clones and lacks some. The sample has approximately 77,000 clones, 78% seen once. This material consisted of peripheral blood, taken from a patient treated with radiotherapy plus ipilimumab. The TCR originated in a human donor with non-small cell lung cancer whose response to radiotherapy plus ipilimumab could not be evaluated. Some clones in this sample may be carry-over from other donors' samples. The J gene is TRBJ2-7, the V gene TRBV27; TRBD1 matches 9 bases. The chain's CDR3 is CASTVQGATHEQYF. In DNA form, the CDR3 reads TGTGCCAGCACGGTACAGGGGGCGACCCACGAGCAGTACTTC.